The 22 T cell receptor beta chains reported below all come from one sample, sequenced in a study of monozygotic twins with inflammatory bowel disease. Following a re-call of the 5' RACE reads, TCRdb has one entry per CDR3 protein and lacks DNA. The repertoire table contains more than 100,000 distinct CDR3 sequences. Specimen: blood. The receptors shown here come from a human donor with ulcerative colitis or Crohn's disease, or a healthy co-twin of an affected twin (not recorded which).

The chain combines TRBV20-1 with TRBJ2-7; TCRdb's D call of TRBD2 is untestable without DNA. Per the germline V gene, CDR1 is DFQATT and CDR2 is SNEGSKA (reference sequence). The length of the CDR3 is 15 residues. The CDR3 protein is CSAKPSPGLSYEQYF.

The CDR3 reads CATSKSNEQFF. V and J are TRBV15 and TRBJ2-1. This CDR3 has 11 amino acids. Germline CDR1 is LNHNV and CDR2 is YYDKDF (reference sequence).

The V and J genes are TRBV18 and TRBJ2-5. CDR1 KGHSH and CDR2 LQKENI come from the germline V gene. This CDR3 is built from 15 residues. This CDR3 reads CASSRLTARQETQYF.

This chain connects TRBV9 to TRBJ2-3; TCRdb picks TRBD2, but there is no DNA to check that call. The CDR3 has 15 amino acids. Germline V gives CDR1 SGDLS, CDR2 YYNGEE. CDR3 in amino acids: CASGFRGGPVDTQYF.

V is TRBV5-1 and J is TRBJ1-1. The CDR3 runs to 14 residues. CDR1 and CDR2 (germline): SGHRS, YFSETQ. CDR3 amino acids: CASSFRTANTEAFF.

V is TRBV7-8 and J is TRBJ1-4. CDR1 SGHVS and CDR2 FQNEAQ come from the germline V gene. This CDR3 comprises 16 residues. CDR3 loop: CASSTLTTSASEKLFF.

V and J are TRBV6-1 and TRBJ1-5; TCRdb picks TRBD1, but there is no DNA to check that call. CDR1 is MNHNS and CDR2 is SASEGT in the germline V gene. This CDR3 comprises 16 residues. The CDR3 here is CASRSGTGVSNQPQHF.

The chain joins TRBV28 to TRBJ1-5. Germline V gives CDR1 MDHEN, CDR2 SYDVKM. This CDR3 has 11 residues. The CDR3: CASSSVREGHF.

V usage is TRBV5-1 and J usage is TRBJ2-7. Germline values: CDR1 SGHRS, CDR2 YFSETQ. The CDR3 is 15 residues long. This CDR3 reads CASSLEWSRSCEQYF.

The chain combines TRBV5-5 with TRBJ2-1; TCRdb calls TRBD2, which cannot be checked without DNA. Germline V gives CDR1 SGHKS, CDR2 YYEKEE (reference sequence). The CDR3 spans 17 residues. The CDR3 region is CASSFGRTSGSSHEQFF.

The chain links TRBV30 to TRBJ2-3; TCRdb's D gene call, TRBD1, goes unchecked for lack of DNA. Germline V CDR1 and CDR2: GTSNPN, SVGIG (reference sequence). This CDR3 spans 15 amino acids. The chain's CDR3 is CAWSETGYSPDTQYF.

V usage is TRBV18 and J usage is TRBJ1-1. The CDR3 covers 14 residues. In germline, CDR1 is KGHSH, CDR2 LQKENI. The CDR3 loop is CASSSREGNTEAFF.

The chain employs TRBV7-2 and TRBJ2-3; without DNA, the TCRdb call of TRBD2 cannot be checked. Germline CDR1 is SGHTA and CDR2 is FQGNSA. The CDR3 loop spans 16 amino acids. The CDR3 spells CASSPRRPSGTDTQYF.

The chain uses TRBV5-4 and TRBJ1-5; absent DNA, TCRdb's TRBD1 call cannot be checked. CDR1 is SGHNT and CDR2 is YYREEE in the germline V gene (reference sequence). The CDR3 consists of 19 residues. The CDR3 here is CASSLGQGSLVFWNQPQHF.

The chain links TRBV7-3 to TRBJ2-3; the TCRdb call, TRBD2, lacks DNA for checking. The germline gives CDR1 SGHTA, CDR2 FQGTGA. This CDR3 region has 15 residues. CDR3 in amino acids: CASSPTSGGLHTQYF.

The V call is TRBV5-1, the J call TRBJ2-5. Germline V CDR1 and CDR2: SGHRS, YFSETQ. This CDR3 comprises 13 residues. CDR3 in amino acids: CASSWVYQETQYF.

This chain connects TRBV4-3 to TRBJ2-6. Germline CDR1 is LGHNA and CDR2 is YSLEER. This CDR3 region has 16 residues. CDR3 sequence reads: CASSQRQRVGANVLTF.

The rearrangement uses TRBV5-6 and TRBJ1-1; TCRdb indicates TRBD1, and absent DNA this call remains unverified. The length of the CDR3 is 14 residues. Germline loops: CDR1 SGHDT, CDR2 YYEEEE. This chain's CDR3 is CASSLALGVTEAFF.

The chain has TRBV12-3 or TRBV12-4 and TRBJ2-2; as DNA is missing, the TRBD1 call by TCRdb cannot be tested. The length of the CDR3 is 14 residues. CDR3: CASRTGANTGELFF.

This chain's CDR3 is CASSPPSTEKEQYF. The V call is TRBV18, the J call TRBJ2-7. The CDR3 contains 14 residues. Germline V lookup: CDR1 KGHSH, CDR2 LQKENI.

CDR3 loop: CASSKTGGAVDTQYF. J is TRBJ2-3 and V is TRBV12-3 or TRBV12-4; TCRdb's D gene call, TRBD1, goes unchecked for lack of DNA. The CDR3 covers 15 residues.

The chain uses TRBV6-6 and TRBJ1-2; TCRdb's assignment of TRBD1 cannot be checked, as there is no DNA. Germline assignment: CDR1 MNHNY and CDR2 SVGAGI (reference sequence). The CDR3 sequence is 11 residues long. CDR3 in amino acids: CASSSQGDATF.